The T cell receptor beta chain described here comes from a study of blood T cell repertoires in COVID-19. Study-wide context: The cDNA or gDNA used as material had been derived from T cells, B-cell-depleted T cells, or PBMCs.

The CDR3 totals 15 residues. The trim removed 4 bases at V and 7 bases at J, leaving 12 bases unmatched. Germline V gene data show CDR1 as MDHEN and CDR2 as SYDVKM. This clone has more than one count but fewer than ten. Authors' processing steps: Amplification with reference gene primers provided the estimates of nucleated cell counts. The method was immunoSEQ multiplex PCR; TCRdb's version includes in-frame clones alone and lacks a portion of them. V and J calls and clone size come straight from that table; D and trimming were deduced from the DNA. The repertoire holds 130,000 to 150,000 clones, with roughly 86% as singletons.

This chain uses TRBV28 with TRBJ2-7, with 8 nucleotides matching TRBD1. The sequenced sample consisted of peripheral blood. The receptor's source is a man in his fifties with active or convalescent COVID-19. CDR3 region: CASSSPRTGTWEQYF. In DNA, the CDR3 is TGTGCCAGCAGTTCCCCCCGGACAGGGACGTGGGAGCAGTACTTC.